This T cell receptor beta chain is from a study of siplizumab effects on memory and regulatory T cells. Study-wide findings and caveats: Proliferating siplizumab-culture Tregs lacked confirmation of suppressive function. The study found that mappable alloreactive CD4+ clones averaged around 68% Treg-derived with siplizumab and roughly 30% in controls.

For this clone: The antigen remains unidentified.

Around 10^5 TCR templates underwent assay in every sample. The table came from immunoSEQ multiplex PCR; TCRdb's copy has only in-frame clones and leaves some out. The sample contains 99,000 or so clones, just under 95% of which appear only once. The CDR3 runs 17 residues. V was trimmed by 2 bases and J by 8 bases, leaving 23 bases between them. CDR1 and CDR2 from the germline V gene are SGDLS and YYNGEE. Sequencing input: non-Treg CD4+ T cells sorted from blood. J is TRBJ2-1 and V is TRBV9; tentatively, D is TRBD1 or TRBD2 (5 bases each). This TCR came from a human donor in good health. In nucleotides, the CDR3 is TGTGCCAGCAGCGTCCGGGACGCTAGCTTCGCTCGTTATGAGCAGTTCTTC. Protein sequence: CASSVRDASFARYEQFF.